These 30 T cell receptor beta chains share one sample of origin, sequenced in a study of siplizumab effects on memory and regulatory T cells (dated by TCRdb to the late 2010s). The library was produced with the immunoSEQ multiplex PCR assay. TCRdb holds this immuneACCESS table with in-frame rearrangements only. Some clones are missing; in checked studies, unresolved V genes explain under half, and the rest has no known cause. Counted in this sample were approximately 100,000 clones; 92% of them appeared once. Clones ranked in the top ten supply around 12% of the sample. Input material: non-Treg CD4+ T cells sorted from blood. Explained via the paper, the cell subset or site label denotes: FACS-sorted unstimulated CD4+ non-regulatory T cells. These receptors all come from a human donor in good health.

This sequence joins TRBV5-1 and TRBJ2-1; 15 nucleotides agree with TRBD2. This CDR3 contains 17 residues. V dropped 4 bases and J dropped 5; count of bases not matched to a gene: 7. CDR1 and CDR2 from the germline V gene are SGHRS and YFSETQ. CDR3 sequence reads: CASSTGLAGGPHNEQFF. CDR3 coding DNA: TGCGCCAGCAGCACCGGACTAGCGGGAGGGCCACACAATGAGCAGTTCTTC.

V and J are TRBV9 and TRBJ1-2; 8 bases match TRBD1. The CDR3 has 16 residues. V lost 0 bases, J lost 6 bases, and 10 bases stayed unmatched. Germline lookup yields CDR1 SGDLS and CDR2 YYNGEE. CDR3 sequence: CASSVVPLDRGDGYTF. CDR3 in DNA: TGTGCCAGCAGCGTAGTTCCCCTCGACAGGGGAGATGGCTACACCTTC.

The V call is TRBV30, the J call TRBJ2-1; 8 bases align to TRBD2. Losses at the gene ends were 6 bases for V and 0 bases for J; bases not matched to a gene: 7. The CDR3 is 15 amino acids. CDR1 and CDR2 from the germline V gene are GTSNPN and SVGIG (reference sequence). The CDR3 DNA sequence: TGTGCCTGCTCTAGCGGGTTGAGCTCCTACAATGAGCAGTTCTTC. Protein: CACSSGLSSYNEQFF.

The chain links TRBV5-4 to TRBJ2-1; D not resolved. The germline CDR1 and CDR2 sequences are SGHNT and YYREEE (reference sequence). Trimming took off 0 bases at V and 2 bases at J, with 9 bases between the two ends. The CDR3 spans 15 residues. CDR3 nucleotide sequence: TGTGCCAGCAGCTTGGAACAGCGAACCTACAATGAGCAGTTCTTC. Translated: CASSLEQRTYNEQFF.

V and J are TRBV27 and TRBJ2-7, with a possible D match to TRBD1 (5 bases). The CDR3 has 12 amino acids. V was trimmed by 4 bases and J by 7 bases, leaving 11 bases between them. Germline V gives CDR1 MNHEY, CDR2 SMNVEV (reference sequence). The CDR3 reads CASSSWTSEQYF. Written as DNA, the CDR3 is TGTGCCAGCAGTTCCTGGACATCGGAGCAGTACTTC.

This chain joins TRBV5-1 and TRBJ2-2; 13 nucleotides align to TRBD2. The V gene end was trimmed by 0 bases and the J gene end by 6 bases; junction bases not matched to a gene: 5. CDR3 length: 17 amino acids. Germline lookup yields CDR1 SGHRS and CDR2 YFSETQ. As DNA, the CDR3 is TGCGCCAGCAGCTTGGAACTAGCGGGAGGGTACGCCGGGGAGCTGTTTTTT. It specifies CASSLELAGGYAGELFF.

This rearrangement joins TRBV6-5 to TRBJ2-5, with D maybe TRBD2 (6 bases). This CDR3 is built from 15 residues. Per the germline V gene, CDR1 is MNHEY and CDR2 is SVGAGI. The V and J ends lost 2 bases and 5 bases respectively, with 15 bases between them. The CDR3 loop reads CASSYLAAGRETQYF. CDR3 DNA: TGTGCCAGCAGTTACCTGGCAGCGGGTAGGGAGACCCAGTACTTC.

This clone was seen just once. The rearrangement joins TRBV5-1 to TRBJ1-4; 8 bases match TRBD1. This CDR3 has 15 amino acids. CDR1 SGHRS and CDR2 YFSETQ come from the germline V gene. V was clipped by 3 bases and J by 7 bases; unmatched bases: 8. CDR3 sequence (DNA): TGCGCCAGCAGCTCGGGGACAGGTCGGGGTGAAAAACTGTTTTTT. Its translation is CASSSGTGRGEKLFF.

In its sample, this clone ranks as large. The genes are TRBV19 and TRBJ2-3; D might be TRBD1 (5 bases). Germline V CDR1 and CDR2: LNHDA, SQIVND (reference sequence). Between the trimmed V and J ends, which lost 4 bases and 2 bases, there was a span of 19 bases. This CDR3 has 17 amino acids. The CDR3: CASSRGRVRGHTDTQYF. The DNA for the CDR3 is TGTGCCAGTAGTAGAGGACGGGTAAGGGGTCACACAGATACGCAGTATTTT.

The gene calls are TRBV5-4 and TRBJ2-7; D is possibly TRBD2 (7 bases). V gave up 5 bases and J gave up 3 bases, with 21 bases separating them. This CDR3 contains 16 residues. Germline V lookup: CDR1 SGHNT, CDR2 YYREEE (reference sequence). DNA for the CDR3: TGTGCCAGCAGTCTGGGGGGACAAGCGGGGATCTACGAGCAGTACTTC. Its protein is CASSLGGQAGIYEQYF.

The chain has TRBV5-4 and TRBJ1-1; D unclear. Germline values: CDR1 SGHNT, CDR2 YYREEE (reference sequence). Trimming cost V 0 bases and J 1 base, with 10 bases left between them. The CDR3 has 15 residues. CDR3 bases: TGTGCCAGCAGCTTGGGGGGAGGGTGGAACACTGAAGCTTTCTTT. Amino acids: CASSLGGGWNTEAFF.

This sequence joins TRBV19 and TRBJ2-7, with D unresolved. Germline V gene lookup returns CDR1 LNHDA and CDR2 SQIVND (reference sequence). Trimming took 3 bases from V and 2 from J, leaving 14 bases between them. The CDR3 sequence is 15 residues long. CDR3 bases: TGTGCCAGTAGTATTCGGCTCGACCCAACCTACGAGCAGTACTTC. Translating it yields CASSIRLDPTYEQYF.

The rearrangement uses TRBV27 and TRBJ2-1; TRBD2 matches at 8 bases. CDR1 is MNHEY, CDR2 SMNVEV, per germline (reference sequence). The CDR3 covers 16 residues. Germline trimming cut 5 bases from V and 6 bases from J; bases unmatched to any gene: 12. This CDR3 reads CASSLPRSGSPNEQFF. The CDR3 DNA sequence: TGTGCCAGCAGTCTCCCGAGGAGCGGGAGCCCCAATGAGCAGTTCTTC.

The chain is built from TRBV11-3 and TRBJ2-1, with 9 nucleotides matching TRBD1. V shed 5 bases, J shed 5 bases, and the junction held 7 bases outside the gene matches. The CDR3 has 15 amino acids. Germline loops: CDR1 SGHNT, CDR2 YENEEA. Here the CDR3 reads CASSPGTGNDNEQFF. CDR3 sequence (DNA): TGTGCCAGCAGCCCAGGGACAGGGAACGACAATGAGCAGTTCTTC.

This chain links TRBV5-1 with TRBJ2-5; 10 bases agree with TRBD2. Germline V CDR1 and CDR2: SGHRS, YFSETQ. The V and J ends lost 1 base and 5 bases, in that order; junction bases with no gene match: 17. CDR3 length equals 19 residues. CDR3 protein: CASSLPRAASGSGTETQYF. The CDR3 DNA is TGCGCCAGCAGCTTGCCAAGGGCGGCTAGCGGGAGTGGAACCGAGACCCAGTACTTC.

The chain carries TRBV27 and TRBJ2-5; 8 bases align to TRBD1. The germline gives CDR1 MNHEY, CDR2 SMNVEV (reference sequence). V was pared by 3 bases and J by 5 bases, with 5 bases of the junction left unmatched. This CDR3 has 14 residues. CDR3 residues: CASSFDRGGETQYF. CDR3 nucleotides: TGTGCCAGCAGTTTCGACAGGGGTGGGGAGACCCAGTACTTC.

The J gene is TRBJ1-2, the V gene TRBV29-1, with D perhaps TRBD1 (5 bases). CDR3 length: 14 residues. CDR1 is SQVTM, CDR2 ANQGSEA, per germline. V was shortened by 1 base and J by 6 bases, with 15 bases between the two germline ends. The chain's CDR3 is CSVEGQYPKNGYTF. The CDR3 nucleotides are TGCAGCGTTGAAGGACAGTACCCGAAGAATGGCTACACCTTC.

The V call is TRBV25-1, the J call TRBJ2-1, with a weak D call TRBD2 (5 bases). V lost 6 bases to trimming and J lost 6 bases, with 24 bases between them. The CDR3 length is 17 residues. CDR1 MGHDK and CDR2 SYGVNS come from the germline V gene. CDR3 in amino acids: CASRPGKTPSLFNEQFF. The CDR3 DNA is TGTGCCAGCAGGCCGGGGAAGACTCCCTCCCTGTTCAATGAGCAGTTCTTC.

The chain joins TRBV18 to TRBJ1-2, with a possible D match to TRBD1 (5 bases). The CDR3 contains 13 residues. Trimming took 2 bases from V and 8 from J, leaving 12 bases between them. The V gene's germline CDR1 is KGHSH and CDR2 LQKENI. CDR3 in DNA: TGTGCCAGCTCACCATTAATGGGGACGGGCTACACCTTC. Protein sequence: CASSPLMGTGYTF.

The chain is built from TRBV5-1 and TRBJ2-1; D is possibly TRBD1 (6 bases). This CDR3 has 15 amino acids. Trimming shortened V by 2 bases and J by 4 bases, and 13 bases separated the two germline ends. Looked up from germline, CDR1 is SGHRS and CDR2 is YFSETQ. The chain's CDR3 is CASSLNRESYNEQFF. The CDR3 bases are TGCGCCAGCAGCTTAAACAGGGAATCATACAATGAGCAGTTCTTC.

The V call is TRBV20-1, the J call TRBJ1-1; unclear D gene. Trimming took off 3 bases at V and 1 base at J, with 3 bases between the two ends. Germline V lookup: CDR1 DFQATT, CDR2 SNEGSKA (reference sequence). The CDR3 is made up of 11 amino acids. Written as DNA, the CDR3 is TGCAGTGCTAGCAGGAACACTGAAGCTTTCTTT. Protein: CSASRNTEAFF.

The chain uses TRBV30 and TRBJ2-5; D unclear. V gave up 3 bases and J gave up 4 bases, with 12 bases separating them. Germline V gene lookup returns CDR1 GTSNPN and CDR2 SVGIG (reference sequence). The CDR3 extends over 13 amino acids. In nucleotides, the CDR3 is TGTGCCTGGAGCGATTACCTACGAGAGACCCAGTACTTC. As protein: CAWSDYLRETQYF.

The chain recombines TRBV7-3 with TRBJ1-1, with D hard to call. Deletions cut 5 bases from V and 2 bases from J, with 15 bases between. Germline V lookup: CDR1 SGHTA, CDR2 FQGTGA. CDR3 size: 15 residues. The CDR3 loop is CASSPRPGHNTEAFF. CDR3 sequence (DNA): TGTGCCAGCAGCCCGCGCCCGGGCCATAACACTGAAGCTTTCTTT.

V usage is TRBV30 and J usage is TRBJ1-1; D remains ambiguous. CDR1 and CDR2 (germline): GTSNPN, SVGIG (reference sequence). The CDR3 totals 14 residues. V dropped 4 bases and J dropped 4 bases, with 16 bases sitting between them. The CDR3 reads CAWTRAGYGTEAFF. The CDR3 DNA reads TGTGCCTGGACTAGGGCAGGTTACGGCACTGAAGCTTTCTTT.

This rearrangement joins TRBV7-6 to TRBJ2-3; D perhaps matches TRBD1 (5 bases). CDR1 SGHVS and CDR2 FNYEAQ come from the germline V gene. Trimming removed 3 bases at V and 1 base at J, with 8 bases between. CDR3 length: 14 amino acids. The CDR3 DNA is TGTGCCAGCAGCTTTGCAGGGCGCACAGATACGCAGTATTTT. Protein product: CASSFAGRTDTQYF.

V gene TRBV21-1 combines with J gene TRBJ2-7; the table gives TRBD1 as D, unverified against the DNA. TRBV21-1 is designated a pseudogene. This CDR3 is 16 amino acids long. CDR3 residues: CASSKARTTHFYEQYF. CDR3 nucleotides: TGTGCCAGCAGCAAAGCTCGGACAACACATTTCTACGAGCAGTACTTC.

The CDR3 DNA sequence: TGTGCCATCAGTGAGGGGCACAGCTATGGCTACACCTTC. It is translated as CAISEGHSYGYTF. This chain joins TRBV10-3 and TRBJ1-2; no clear D gene. V was trimmed by 2 bases and J by 4 bases, leaving 8 bases between them. The CDR3 sequence is 13 residues long. Germline V gives CDR1 ENHRY, CDR2 SYGVKD.

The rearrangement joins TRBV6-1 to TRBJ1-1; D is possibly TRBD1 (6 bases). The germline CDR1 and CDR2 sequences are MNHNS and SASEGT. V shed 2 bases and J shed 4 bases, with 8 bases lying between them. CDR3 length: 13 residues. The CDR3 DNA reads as TGTGCCAGCAGTGAAAGGGGGAGCACTGAAGCTTTCTTT. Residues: CASSERGSTEAFF.

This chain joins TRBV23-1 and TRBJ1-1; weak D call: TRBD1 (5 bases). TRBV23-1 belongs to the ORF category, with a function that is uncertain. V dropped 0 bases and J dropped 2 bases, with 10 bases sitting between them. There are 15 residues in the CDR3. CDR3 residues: CASSQSNRRNTEAFF. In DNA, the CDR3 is TGCGCCAGCAGTCAATCCAACAGGCGAAACACTGAAGCTTTCTTT.

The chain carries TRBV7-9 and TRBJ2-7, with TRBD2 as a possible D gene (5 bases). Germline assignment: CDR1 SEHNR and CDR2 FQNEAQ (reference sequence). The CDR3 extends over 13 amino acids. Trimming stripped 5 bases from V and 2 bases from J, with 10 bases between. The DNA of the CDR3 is TGTGCCAGCAGCCCGACCGGGACCTACGAGCAGTACTTC. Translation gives CASSPTGTYEQYF. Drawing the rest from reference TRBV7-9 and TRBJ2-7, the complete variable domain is DTGVSQNPRHKITKRGQNVTFRCDPISEHNRLYWYRQTLGQGPEFLTYFQNEAQLEKSRLLSDRFSAERPKGSFSTLEIQRTEQGDSAMYLCASSPTGTYEQYFGPGTRLTVT.